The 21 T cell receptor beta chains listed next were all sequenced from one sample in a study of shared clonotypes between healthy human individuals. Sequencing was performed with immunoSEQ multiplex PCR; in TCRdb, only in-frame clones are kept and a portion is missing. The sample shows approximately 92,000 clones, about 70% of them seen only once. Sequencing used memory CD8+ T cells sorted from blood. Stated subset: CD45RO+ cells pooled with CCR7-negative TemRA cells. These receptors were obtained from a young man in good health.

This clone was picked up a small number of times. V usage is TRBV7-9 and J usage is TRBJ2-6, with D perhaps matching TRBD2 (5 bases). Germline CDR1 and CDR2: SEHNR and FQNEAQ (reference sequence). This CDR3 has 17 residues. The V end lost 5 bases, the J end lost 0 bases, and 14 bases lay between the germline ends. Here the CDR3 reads CASSQTVGVSGANVLTF. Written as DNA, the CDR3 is TGTGCCAGCAGCCAGACCGTGGGAGTCTCTGGGGCCAACGTCCTGACTTTC.

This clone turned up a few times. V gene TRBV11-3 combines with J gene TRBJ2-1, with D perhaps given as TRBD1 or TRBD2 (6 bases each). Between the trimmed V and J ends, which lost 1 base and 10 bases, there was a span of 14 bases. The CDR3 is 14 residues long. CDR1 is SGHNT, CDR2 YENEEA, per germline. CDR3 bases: TGTGCCAGCAGCTTAGCGGGGGCAGCTAGAGAGCAGTTCTTC. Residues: CASSLAGAAREQFF.

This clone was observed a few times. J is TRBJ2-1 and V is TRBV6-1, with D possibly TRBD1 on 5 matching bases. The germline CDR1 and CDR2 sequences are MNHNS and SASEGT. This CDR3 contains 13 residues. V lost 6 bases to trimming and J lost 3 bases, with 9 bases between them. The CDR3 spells CASRETDYNEQFF. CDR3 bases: TGTGCCAGCAGGGAGACAGACTACAATGAGCAGTTCTTC.

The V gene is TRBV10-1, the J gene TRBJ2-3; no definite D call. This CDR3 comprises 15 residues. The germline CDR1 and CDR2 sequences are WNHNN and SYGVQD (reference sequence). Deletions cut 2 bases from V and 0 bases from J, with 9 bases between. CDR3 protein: CASSERAFSTDTQYF. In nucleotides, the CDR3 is TGCGCCAGCAGTGAGCGAGCGTTCAGCACAGATACGCAGTATTTT.

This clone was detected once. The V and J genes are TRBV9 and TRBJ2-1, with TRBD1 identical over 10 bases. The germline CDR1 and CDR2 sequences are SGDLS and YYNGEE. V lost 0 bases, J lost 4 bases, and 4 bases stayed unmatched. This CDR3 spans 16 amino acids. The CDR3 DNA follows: TGTGCCAGCAGCGTAGGCGGGGACAGGGGATACAATGAGCAGTTCTTC. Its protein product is CASSVGGDRGYNEQFF. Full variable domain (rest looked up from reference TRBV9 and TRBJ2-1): DSGVTQTPKHLITATGQRVTLRCSPRSGDLSVYWYQQSLDQGLQFLIQYYNGEERAKGNILERFSAQQFPDLHSELNLSSLELGDSALYFCASSVGGDRGYNEQFFGPGTRLTVL.

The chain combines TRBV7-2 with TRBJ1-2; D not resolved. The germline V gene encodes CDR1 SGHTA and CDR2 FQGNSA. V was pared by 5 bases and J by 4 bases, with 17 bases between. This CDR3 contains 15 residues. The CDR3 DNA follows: TGTGCCAGCAGCCGATGGGCCGACGACGGCTATGGCTACACCTTC. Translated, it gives CASSRWADDGYGYTF. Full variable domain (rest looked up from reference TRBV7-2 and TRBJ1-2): GAGVSQSPSNKVTEKGKDVELRCDPISGHTALYWYRQSLGQGLEFLIYFQGNSAPDKSGLPSDRFSAERTGGSVSTLTIQRTQQEDSAVYLCASSRWADDGYGYTFGSGTRLTVV.

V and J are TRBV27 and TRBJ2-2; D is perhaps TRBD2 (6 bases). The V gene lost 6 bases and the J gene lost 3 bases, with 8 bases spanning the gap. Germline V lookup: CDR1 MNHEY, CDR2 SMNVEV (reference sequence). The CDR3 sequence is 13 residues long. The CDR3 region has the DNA TGTGCCAGCAGCGGGGGATACACCGGGGAGCTGTTTTTT. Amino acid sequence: CASSGGYTGELFF.

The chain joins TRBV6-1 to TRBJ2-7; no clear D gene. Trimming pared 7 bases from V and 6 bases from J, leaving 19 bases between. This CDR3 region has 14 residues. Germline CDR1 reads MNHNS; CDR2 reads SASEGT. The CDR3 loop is CASIISPRISEQYF. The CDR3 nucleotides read TGTGCCAGCATTATCTCCCCCCGTATTTCCGAGCAGTACTTC.

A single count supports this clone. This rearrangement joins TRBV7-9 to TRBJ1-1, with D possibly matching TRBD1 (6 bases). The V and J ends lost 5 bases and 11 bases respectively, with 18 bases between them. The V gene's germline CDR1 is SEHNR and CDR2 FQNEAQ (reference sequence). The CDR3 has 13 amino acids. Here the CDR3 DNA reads TGTGCCAGCAGCCGCCTCCAGGGGCCGGGTGCTTTCTTT. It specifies CASSRLQGPGAFF.

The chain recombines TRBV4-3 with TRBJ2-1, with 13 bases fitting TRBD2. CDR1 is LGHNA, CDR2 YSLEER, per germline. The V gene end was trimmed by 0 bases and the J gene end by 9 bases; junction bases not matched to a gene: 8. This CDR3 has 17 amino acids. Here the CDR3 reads CASSQDLGLAGSGEQFF. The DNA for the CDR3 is TGCGCCAGCAGCCAAGATTTGGGACTAGCGGGATCTGGTGAGCAGTTCTTC.

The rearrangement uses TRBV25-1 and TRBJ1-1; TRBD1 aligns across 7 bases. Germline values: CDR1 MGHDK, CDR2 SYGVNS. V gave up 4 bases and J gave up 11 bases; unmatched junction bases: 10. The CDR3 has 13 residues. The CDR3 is CASSGQPGQRAFF. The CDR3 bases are TGTGCCAGCAGTGGCCAGCCGGGACAGAGGGCTTTCTTT.

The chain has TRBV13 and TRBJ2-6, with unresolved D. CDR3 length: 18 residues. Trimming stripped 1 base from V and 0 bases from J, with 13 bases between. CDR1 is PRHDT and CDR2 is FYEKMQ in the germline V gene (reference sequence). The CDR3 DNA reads TGTGCCAGCAGCTTAGTCCCTGATGGCCTCTCTGGGGCCAACGTCCTGACTTTC. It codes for CASSLVPDGLSGANVLTF.

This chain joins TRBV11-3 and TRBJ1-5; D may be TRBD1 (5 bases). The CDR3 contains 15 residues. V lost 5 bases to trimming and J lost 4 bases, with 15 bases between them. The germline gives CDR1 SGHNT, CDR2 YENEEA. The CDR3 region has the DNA TGTGCCAGCAGCCGGGGCCTCTTGGGTAATCAGCCCCAGCATTTT. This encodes CASSRGLLGNQPQHF.

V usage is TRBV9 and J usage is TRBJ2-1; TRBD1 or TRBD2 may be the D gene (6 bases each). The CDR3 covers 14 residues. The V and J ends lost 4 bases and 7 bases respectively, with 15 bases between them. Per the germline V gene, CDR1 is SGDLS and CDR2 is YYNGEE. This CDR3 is CASSSEGGLNEQFF. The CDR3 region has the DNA TGTGCCAGCAGCTCAGAGGGGGGCCTAAATGAGCAGTTCTTC.

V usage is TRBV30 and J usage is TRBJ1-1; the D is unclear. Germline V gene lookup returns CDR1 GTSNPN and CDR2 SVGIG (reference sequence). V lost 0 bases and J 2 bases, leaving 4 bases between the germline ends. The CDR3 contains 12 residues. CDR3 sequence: CAWSVGNTEAFF. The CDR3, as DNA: TGTGCCTGGAGTGTCGGAAACACTGAAGCTTTCTTT.

The CDR3 DNA reads as TGTGCCAGCAGTTTAGCAGGGAGTCCCCCCTACGAGCAGTACTTC. Its translation: CASSLAGSPPYEQYF. The chain employs TRBV28 and TRBJ2-7; D could derive from TRBD1 or TRBD2 (5 bases each). CDR3 size: 15 residues. The germline V and J ends were trimmed by 2 bases and 2 bases, with 13 bases remaining between them. Germline V gene lookup returns CDR1 MDHEN and CDR2 SYDVKM. The complete variable domain, with remaining parts taken from reference TRBV28 and TRBJ2-7, reads DVKVTQSSRYLVKRTGEKVFLECVQDMDHENMFWYRQDPGLGLRLIYFSYDVKMKEKGDIPEGYSVSREKKERFSLILESASTNQTSMYLCASSLAGSPPYEQYFGPGTRLTVT.

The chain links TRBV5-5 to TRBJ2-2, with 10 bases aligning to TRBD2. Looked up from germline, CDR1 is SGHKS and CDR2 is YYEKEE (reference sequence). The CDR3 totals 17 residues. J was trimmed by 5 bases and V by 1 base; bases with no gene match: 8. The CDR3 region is CASSLYGLAVGTGELFF. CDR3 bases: TGTGCCAGCAGCTTGTACGGACTAGCGGTGGGGACCGGGGAGCTGTTTTTT.

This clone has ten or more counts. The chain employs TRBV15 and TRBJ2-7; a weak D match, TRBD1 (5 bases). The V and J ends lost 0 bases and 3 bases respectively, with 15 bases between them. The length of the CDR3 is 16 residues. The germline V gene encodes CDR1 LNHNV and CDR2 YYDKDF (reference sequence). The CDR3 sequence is CATSRDSGFLRYEQYF. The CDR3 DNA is TGTGCCACCAGCAGAGACTCAGGGTTTCTGCGCTACGAGCAGTACTTC.

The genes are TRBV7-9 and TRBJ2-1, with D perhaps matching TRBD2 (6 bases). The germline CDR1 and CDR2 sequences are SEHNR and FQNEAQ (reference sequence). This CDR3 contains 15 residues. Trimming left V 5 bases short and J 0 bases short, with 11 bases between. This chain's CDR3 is CASSGTLDSYNEQFF. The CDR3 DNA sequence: TGTGCCAGCAGCGGGACTTTAGACTCCTACAATGAGCAGTTCTTC. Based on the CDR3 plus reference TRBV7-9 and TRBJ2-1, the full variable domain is DTGVSQNPRHKITKRGQNVTFRCDPISEHNRLYWYRQTLGQGPEFLTYFQNEAQLEKSRLLSDRFSAERPKGSFSTLEIQRTEQGDSAMYLCASSGTLDSYNEQFFGPGTRLTVL.

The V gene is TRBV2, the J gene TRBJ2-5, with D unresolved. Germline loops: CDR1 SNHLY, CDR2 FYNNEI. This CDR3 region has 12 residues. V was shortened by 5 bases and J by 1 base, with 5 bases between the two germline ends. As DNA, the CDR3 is TGTGCCAGCAGTCTCAGCCAAGAGACCCAGTACTTC. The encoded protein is CASSLSQETQYF.

CDR3 sequence reads: CASSQDSTVYGYTF. The CDR3, as DNA: TGTGCCAGCAGCCAGGACAGCACCGTTTATGGCTACACCTTC. The chain joins TRBV2 to TRBJ1-2; perhaps TRBD1 as D (6 bases). The CDR3 runs to 14 residues. Germline V gene lookup returns CDR1 SNHLY and CDR2 FYNNEI. V was shortened by 6 bases and J by 5 bases, with 16 bases between the two germline ends.